Listed below are T cell receptor beta chains from one sample, sequenced in a study of cytomegalovirus exposure and HLA in healthy donors. The repertoire was sequenced with immunoSEQ multiplex PCR; TCRdb's copy has only in-frame clones and lacks some. The repertoire includes some 110,000 clones, about four fifths of them detected once, and 1% to 1.5% sits in the top ten. Material for sequencing was PBMCs. The receptor set was obtained from a middle-aged man in good health and CMV-seronegative. CDR3s include the opening cysteine and the closing phenylalanine or tryptophan. The D gene is left open where the match is weak. Clone size is not always given. Where it is, it says once, few, many or a class for expanded clones.

d_gene | j_gene | v_gene | abundance | CDR3nt | CDR3aa
TRBD2 | TRBJ2-7 | TRBV5-1 | - | TGCGCCAGCAGCAAGACTAGCGGGAGTTCCGAGCAGTACTTC | CASSKTSGSSEQYF
TRBD1 | TRBJ1-2 | TRBV18 | - | TGTGCCGGCGGCGAGGGACAGCAAACGGGGGGCTACACCTTC | CAGGEGQQTGGYTF
TRBD2 | TRBJ2-5 | TRBV19 | - | TGTGCCAGTAGTAGCGGGGGAGAAAACCAAGAGACCCAGTACTTC | CASSSGGENQETQYF
TRBD1 | TRBJ1-6 | TRBV28 | - | TGTGCCAGCAGTCCACCTAAGGGGGCACTCGGATCACCCCTCCACTTT | CASSPPKGALGSPLHF
TRBD1 | TRBJ2-7 | TRBV7-2 | - | TGTGCCAGCAGCTTGGCCGGGCAGGGGGCGTCCGAGCAGTACTTC | CASSLAGQGASEQYF
TRBD1 | TRBJ2-7 | TRBV7-9 | - | TGTGCCAGCAGCGGAGACCGGGACAGGGCCTACGAGCAGTACTTC | CASSGDRDRAYEQYF
- | TRBJ2-7 | TRBV5-1 | - | TGCGCCAGCAGCGTCCGGGACACCGGGCTCGAGCAGTACTTC | CASSVRDTGLEQYF
TRBD2 | TRBJ2-1 | TRBV19 | once | TGTGCCAGTAGTCGAACGGGGGGTTACTCCTACAATGAGCAGTTCTTC | CASSRTGGYSYNEQFF
- | TRBJ1-2 | TRBV7-9 | - | TGTGCCAGCAGCTTTTTGCAGGGGAGGGAGCATGGCTACACCTTC | CASSFLQGREHGYTF
- | TRBJ1-1 | TRBV7-9 | - | TGTTCCAGCAGCTTGGGGGGAGGGGCTGAAGCTTTCTTT | CSSSLGGGAEAFF
TRBD2 | TRBJ2-1 | TRBV5-1 | - | TGCGCCAGCAGCAGGGGACTAGCGGGAGGGGACTACAATGAGCAGTTCTTC | CASSRGLAGGDYNEQFF
- | TRBJ1-1 | TRBV4-2 | - | TGTGCCAGCAGCCGATACCCCCACAGTTCCCCCATGAACACTGAAGCTTTCTTT | CASSRYPHSSPMNTEAFF
TRBD1 | TRBJ2-3 | TRBV7-9 | once | TGTTCCAGCAGTCCTAAGACAGGGGGCGTAGCAGATACGCAGTATTTT | CSSSPKTGGVADTQYF
- | TRBJ1-2 | TRBV28 | few | TGTGCCAGCAGACAGGACCGGACCAGGGGCTACACCTTC | CASRQDRTRGYTF
- | TRBJ2-7 | TRBV5-1 | - | TGCGCCAGCAGCCCCTACACTTTCGAGGGTGTCTACGAGCAGTACTTC | CASSPYTFEGVYEQYF
- | TRBJ2-1 | TRBV5-1 | - | TGCGCCAGCAGTAAGACAGCGAGCTCCTACAATGAGCAGTTCTTC | CASSKTASSYNEQFF
- | TRBJ2-3 | TRBV7-2 | - | TGTGCCAGCAGCGTATTCTCTAGCACAGATACGCAGTATTTT | CASSVFSSTDTQYF
- | TRBJ1-1 | TRBV5-4 | - | TGTGCCACCGTAGGGCAAGGAGGGACTGAAGCTTTCTTT | CATVGQGGTEAFF
- | TRBJ2-5 | TRBV7-9 | once | TGTGCCAGCAGCTTAGCGGTGGGGGGGCAGGAGACCCAGTACTTC | CASSLAVGGQETQYF
- | TRBJ2-1 | TRBV29-1 | - | TGCAGCGTTGAGGGACTTCGGCACAATGAGCAGTTCTTC | CSVEGLRHNEQFF
TRBD1 | TRBJ1-6 | TRBV19 | few | TGTGCCAGTAGTCCAGGGACAGGGCTCGGGAATTCACCCCTCCACTTT | CASSPGTGLGNSPLHF
- | TRBJ2-7 | TRBV28 | many | TGTGCCAGCAGTTGGTTGAGCTACGAGCAGTACTTC | CASSWLSYEQYF
TRBD2 | TRBJ2-5 | TRBV9 | once | TGTGCCAGCAGTACAGGCGGGACTATACAAGAGACCCAGTACTTC | CASSTGGTIQETQYF
- | TRBJ2-5 | TRBV5-1 | - | TGCGCCAGCAGCTCTGAACCGGGTGGTATACGACAAGAGACCCAGTACTTC | CASSSEPGGIRQETQYF
- | TRBJ2-7 | TRBV7-9 | - | TGTGCCATACAGGGCCCGGGCGAGGCCGAGCAGTACTTC | CAIQGPGEAEQYF
- | TRBJ1-2 | TRBV4-1 | - | TGCGCCAGCCGCCCTAGGGAGAACTATGGCTACACCTTC | CASRPRENYGYTF
- | TRBJ1-1 | TRBV19 | few | TGTGCCAGTAACTTTTGGCAGGGCGTTCAGCCGGGGGGTAACACTGAAGCTTTCTTT | CASNFWQGVQPGGNTEAFF
- | TRBJ2-1 | TRBV4-3 | - | TGCGCCAGCAGCCAAGATAGAGCGAACAATGAGCAGTTCTTC | CASSQDRANNEQFF
- | TRBJ2-3 | TRBV4-2 | - | TGTGCCAGCAGCCAAGAACTACTACTAAATACGCAGTATTTT | CASSQELLLNTQYF
- | TRBJ1-3 | TRBV10-2 | - | TGCGCCAGCAGAGGGGGACAAATCGGAAACACCATATATTTT | CASRGGQIGNTIYF
- | TRBJ1-3 | TRBV28 | - | TGTGCCAGCAGTCCCGGGGATCTAGGCGGAAACACCATATATTTT | CASSPGDLGGNTIYF
TRBD2 | TRBJ2-1 | TRBV29-1 | once | TGCAGCGTTGCCCGTGCGGGGGGGGTCAATGAGCAGTTCTTC | CSVARAGGVNEQFF
- | TRBJ2-7 | TRBV10-3 | - | TGTGCCATCAGACGGTCCGACAGGACCTCCTACGAGCAGTACTTC | CAIRRSDRTSYEQYF
TRBD1 | TRBJ2-3 | TRBV6-1 | few | TGTGCCAGCAGGACAGGGGGCACAGATACGCAGTATTTT | CASRTGGTDTQYF